This T cell receptor (beta chain) was observed in a study of CD8 T cells in Susac syndrome. To note about this clonotype: The antigen is undetermined.

It was with random hexamers that about 0.45 to 1 ug RNA was reverse transcribed. TCR beta CDR3 was amplified by immunoSEQ multiplex PCR. This amplification extended across 54 Vbeta and 13 Jbeta segments. TCRdb re-called the immunoSEQ multiplex PCR reads with MiXCR, one entry per CDR3 protein. The sample holds approximately 170,000 distinct CDR3 sequences, over 85% seen once. Sequencing of TCR beta was undertaken in CD8+ and CD4+ T cells derived from blood. Study-wide findings and caveats: The number of individuals included in the study's TCR sequencing and HLA analysis was acknowledged as relatively small.

Between the trimmed V and J ends, which lost 5 bases and 4 bases, there was a span of 11 bases. This CDR3 spans 12 amino acids. Germline V CDR1 and CDR2: DFQATT, SNEGSKA (reference sequence). The chain recombines TRBV20-1 with TRBJ1-2, with D possibly TRBD1 on 6 matching bases. This sequence was found in a human donor in good health. Sequencing was done on a sample of CD4+ T cells from PBMCs. As DNA, the CDR3 is TGCAGTGCTCAGGGGTTGAGCTATGGCTACACCTTC. It specifies CSAQGLSYGYTF.